The source of this T cell receptor beta chain is a study of molecular identifiers for immune sequencing clone quantification. About the research overall: Four of five RNA aliquots from roughly 21,000 or 96,000 naive CD8 T cells were sequenced. Study-level findings and limits: One million naive cells reportedly did not prevent detection of spiked Jurkat TCR RNA from one cell.

Input for naive CD8 libraries was roughly 20,000 to 1,000,000 sorted cells; the RNA fraction used was 10%, 30% or 50%. The authors sorted naive CD8 T cells as CD8+CD4-CCR7+CD45RA+. TCRdb re-called the PCR reads with MiXCR, one entry per CDR3 protein. The sample carries some 680,000 distinct CDR3 sequences, around 25% recorded once. There are a few counts of this clonotype. The target antigen is unknown. Sample: naive CD8+ T cells from blood, with Jurkat cell RNA spiked in. Subset in this sample: FACS-sorted CD8+CD4-CCR7+CD45RA+ naive T cells. This receptor was taken from a human donor in good health. Some libraries in this study had Jurkat cell RNA spiked in.

CDR3 amino acids: CASSFRLLETQYF. In nucleotides, the CDR3 is TGTGCCAGCAGCTTTCGACTTTTGGAGACCCAGTACTTC. The chain employs TRBV7-8 and TRBJ2-5; no reliable D call. Germline-derived CDR1 and CDR2 are SGHVS and FQNEAQ. The V gene lost 3 bases and the J gene lost 5 bases, with 10 bases spanning the gap. The CDR3 runs 13 residues.